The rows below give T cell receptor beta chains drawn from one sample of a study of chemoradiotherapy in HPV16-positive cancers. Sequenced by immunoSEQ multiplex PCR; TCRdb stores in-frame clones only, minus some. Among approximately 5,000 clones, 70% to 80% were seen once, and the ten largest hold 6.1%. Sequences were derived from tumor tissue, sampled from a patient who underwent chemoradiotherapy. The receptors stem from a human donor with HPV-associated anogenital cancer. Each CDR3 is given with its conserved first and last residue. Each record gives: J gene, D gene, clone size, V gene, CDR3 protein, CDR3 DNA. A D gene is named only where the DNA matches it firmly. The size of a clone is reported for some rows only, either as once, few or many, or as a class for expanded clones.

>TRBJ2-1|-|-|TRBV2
CASREDGNEQFF
TGTGCCAGCAGGGAGGACGGCAATGAGCAGTTCTTC
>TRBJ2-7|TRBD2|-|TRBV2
CASSSRTGGYEQYF
TGTGCCAGCAGCTCCAGGACGGGGGGGTACGAGCAGTACTTC
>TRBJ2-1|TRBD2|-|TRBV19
CASRSGTSDNNEQFF
TGTGCCAGTAGATCCGGGACTAGCGATAACAATGAGCAGTTCTTC
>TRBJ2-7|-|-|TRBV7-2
CASSWGRDYEQYF
TGTGCCAGCAGCTGGGGCAGGGACTACGAGCAGTACTTC
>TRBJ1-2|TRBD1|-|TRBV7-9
CASSLGVAGGYGYTF
TGTGCCAGCAGCTTAGGGGTAGCAGGGGGCTATGGCTACACCTTC
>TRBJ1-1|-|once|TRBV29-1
CSVVKDTGDGVF
TGCAGCGTTGTTAAGGACACGGGGGACGGGGTTTTT
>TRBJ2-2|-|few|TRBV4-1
CASSQPLGTGELFF
TGCGCCAGCAGCCAACCATTGGGCACCGGGGAGCTGTTTTTT
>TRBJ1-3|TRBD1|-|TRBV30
CAWSKDRASGNTIYF
TGTGCCTGGAGCAAGGACAGGGCATCCGGAAACACCATATATTTT
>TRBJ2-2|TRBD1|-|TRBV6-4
CASSGGGDNTGELFF
TGTGCCAGCAGTGGAGGGGGCGATAACACCGGGGAGCTGTTTTTT
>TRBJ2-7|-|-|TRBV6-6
CASSYKDYPFYEQYF
TGTGCCAGCAGTTACAAGGACTATCCCTTCTACGAGCAGTACTTC
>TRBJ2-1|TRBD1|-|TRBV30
CAWETGGPYNEQFF
TGTGCCTGGGAAACAGGGGGGCCCTACAATGAGCAGTTCTTC
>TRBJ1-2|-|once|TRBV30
CAWRVANNYGYTF
TGTGCCTGGAGGGTCGCTAATAACTATGGCTACACCTTC
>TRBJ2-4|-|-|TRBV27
CASSLYTGEGNIQYF
TGTGCCAGCAGTTTATACACAGGCGAGGGCAACATTCAGTACTTC
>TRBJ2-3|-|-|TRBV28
CASRRTADTQYF
TGTGCCAGCAGGAGGACAGCAGATACGCAGTATTTT
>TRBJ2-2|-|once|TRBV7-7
CASSLSTSGELFF
TGTGCTAGCAGCTTAAGTACATCCGGGGAGCTGTTTTTT
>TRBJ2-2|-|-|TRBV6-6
CASSSKQGVAGELFF
TGTGCCAGCAGTTCTAAACAGGGAGTCGCCGGGGAGCTGTTTTTT
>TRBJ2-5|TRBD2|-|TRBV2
CASNVLAGGETQYF
TGTGCCAGCAATGTACTAGCGGGAGGCGAGACCCAGTACTTC
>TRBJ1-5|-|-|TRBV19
CASYGVGQPQHF
TGTGCCAGTTATGGAGTCGGTCAGCCCCAGCATTTT
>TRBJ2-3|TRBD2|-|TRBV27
CASSFRGEWDTDTQYF
TGTGCCAGCAGTTTCCGGGGGGAGTGGGACACAGATACGCAGTATTTT
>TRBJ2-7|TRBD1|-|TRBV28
CASRSPGQGTYEQYF
TGTGCCAGCAGATCACCGGGACAGGGTACCTACGAGCAGTACTTC
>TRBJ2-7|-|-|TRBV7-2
CASSLLGAGHYEQYF
TGTGCCAGCAGCCTACTCGGGGCAGGGCACTACGAGCAGTACTTC
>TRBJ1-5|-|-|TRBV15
CATSRVRGWDQPQHF
TGTGCCACCAGCAGAGTACGCGGTTGGGATCAGCCCCAGCATTTT
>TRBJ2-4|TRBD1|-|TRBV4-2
CASSQDLGQGVAKNIQYF
TGTGCCAGCAGCCAAGATCTAGGGCAGGGGGTGGCCAAAAACATTCAGTACTTC
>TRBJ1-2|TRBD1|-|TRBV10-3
CAISGQGGYGYTF
TGTGCCATCAGCGGCCAGGGGGGCTATGGCTACACCTTC
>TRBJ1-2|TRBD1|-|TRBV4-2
CASSQRTGNPHYGYTF
TGTGCCAGCAGCCAAAGGACAGGGAATCCACACTATGGCTACACCTTC
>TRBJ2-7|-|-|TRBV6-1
CASTVNPYYEQYF
TGTGCCAGCACCGTAAACCCTTACTACGAGCAGTACTTC
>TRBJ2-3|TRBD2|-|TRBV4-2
CASSLQASGDTSTDTQYF
TGTGCCAGCAGCCTCCAGGCTAGCGGTGACACTAGCACAGATACGCAGTATTTT
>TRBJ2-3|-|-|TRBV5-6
CASSLVDRTDTQYF
TGTGCCAGCAGCTTGGTGGACCGCACAGATACGCAGTATTTT
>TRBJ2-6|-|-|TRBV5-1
CASSWGRNSGANVLTF
TGCGCCAGCAGCTGGGGTCGGAACTCTGGGGCCAACGTCCTGACTTTC
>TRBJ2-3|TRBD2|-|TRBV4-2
CASSQEKASGSHTQYF
TGTGCCAGCAGCCAAGAAAAGGCTAGCGGTAGCCATACGCAGTATTTT
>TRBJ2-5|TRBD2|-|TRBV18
CASSPSGGKTQYF
TGTGCCAGCTCACCTAGCGGGGGAAAGACCCAGTACTTC
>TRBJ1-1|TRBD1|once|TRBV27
CASSSSGTGVKAFF
TGTGCCAGCAGTTCCTCCGGGACAGGGGTGAAAGCTTTCTTT
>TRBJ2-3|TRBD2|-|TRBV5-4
CASSSKAGAATDTQYF
TGTGCCAGCAGCTCAAAAGCGGGGGCGGCCACAGATACGCAGTATTTT
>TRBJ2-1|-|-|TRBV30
CAWKGLSSYNEQFF
TGTGCCTGGAAGGGCCTGAGCTCCTACAATGAGCAGTTCTTC
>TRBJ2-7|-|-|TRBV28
CASRATGPEQYF
TGTGCCAGCAGGGCGACTGGTCCGGAGCAGTACTTC
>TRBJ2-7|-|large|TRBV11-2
CASSLSQYEQYF
TGTGCCAGCAGCTTATCGCAATACGAGCAGTACTTC
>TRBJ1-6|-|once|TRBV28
CASSLRQGSSPLHF
TGTGCCAGCAGTTTACGGCAGGGCAGTTCACCCCTCCACTTT
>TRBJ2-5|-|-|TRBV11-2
CASSLKERLGGTQYF
TGTGCCAGCAGCTTAAAAGAAAGACTCGGAGGGACCCAGTACTTC
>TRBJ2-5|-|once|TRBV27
CASSASWGVETQYF
TGTGCCAGCTCCGCGAGCTGGGGCGTGGAGACCCAGTACTTC
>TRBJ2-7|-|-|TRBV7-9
CASSFLGSSYEQYF
TGTGCCAGCAGCTTTTTGGGCAGCTCCTACGAGCAGTACTTC
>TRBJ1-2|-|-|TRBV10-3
CATSMGGMNNYGYTF
TGTGCCACGTCCATGGGGGGCATGAATAACTATGGCTACACCTTC
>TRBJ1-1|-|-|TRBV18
CASSPDAGITEAFF
TGTGCCAGCTCACCCGATGCGGGTATCACTGAAGCTTTCTTT
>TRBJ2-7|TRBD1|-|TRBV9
CASSVGIGTGHYEQYF
TGTGCCAGCAGCGTAGGAATAGGGACAGGGCACTACGAGCAGTACTTC
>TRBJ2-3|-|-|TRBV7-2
CASSTYTDTQYF
TGTGCCAGCAGTACTTACACAGATACGCAGTATTTT
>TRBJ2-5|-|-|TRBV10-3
CAGRAGLEETQYF
TGTGCCGGGAGAGCCGGGCTCGAAGAGACCCAGTACTTC
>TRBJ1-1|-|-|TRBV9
CASSDRQDSRAFF
TGTGCCAGCAGCGACCGACAGGACTCTAGAGCTTTCTTT
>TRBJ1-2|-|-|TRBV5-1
CASSEAAGLHGYTF
TGCGCCAGCAGCGAAGCGGCGGGTTTACATGGCTACACCTTC
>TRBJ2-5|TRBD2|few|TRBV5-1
CASSFSGGGFWETQYF
TGCGCCAGCAGCTTTAGCGGGGGAGGTTTCTGGGAGACCCAGTACTTC
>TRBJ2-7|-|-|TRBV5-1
CASSFALNPYEQYF
TGCGCCAGCAGCTTCGCCCTGAACCCCTACGAGCAGTACTTC
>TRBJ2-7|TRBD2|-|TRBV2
CASSGVRLAGSYEQYF
TGTGCCAGCAGTGGTGTCCGACTAGCAGGGTCCTACGAGCAGTACTTC
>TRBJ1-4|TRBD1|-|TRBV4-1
CASSPGTGNEKLFF
TGCGCCAGCAGCCCTGGGACAGGGAATGAAAAACTGTTTTTT
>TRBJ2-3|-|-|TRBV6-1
CASSEGGYTDTQYF
TGTGCCAGCAGTGAGGGAGGATACACAGATACGCAGTATTTT
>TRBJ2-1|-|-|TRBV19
CASKPQGNEQFF
TGTGCCAGTAAACCCCAAGGCAATGAGCAGTTCTTC
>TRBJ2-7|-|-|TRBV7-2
CASRAGMDGSYEQYF
TGTGCCAGCCGGGCAGGGATGGATGGATCCTACGAGCAGTACTTC
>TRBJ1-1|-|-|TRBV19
CASSIGGWQNTEAFF
TGTGCCAGTAGTATTGGCGGGTGGCAGAACACTGAAGCTTTCTTT